These 18 T cell receptor beta chains were sequenced from one sample in a study of CD8 T cells in ankylosing spondylitis. TCRdb redid the calling of the 5' RACE reads with MiXCR, one entry per CDR3 protein. The sample holds some 840,000 distinct CDR3 sequences; 12% are singletons and the top ten take 0.45% to 0.6%. Their antigens remain unidentified. Findings of the study overall: A TCR beta motif made of several highly homologous variants seemed typical of ankylosing spondylitis blood.

Source material: blood, either unsorted or a sorted T cell fraction (not recorded which). The source of these receptors is a male donor with ankylosing spondylitis.

V and J are TRBV24-1 and TRBJ1-4; D might be TRBD1 (5 bases). The V end lost 2 bases, the J end lost 9 bases, and 15 bases lay between the germline ends. CDR3 length: 15 residues. Germline V gene lookup returns CDR1 KGHDR and CDR2 SFDVKD. The CDR3 nucleotides are TGTGCCACCAGTGATTCTTCCCAGGGAGGTCAAAAACTGTTTTTT. Its protein product is CATSDSSQGGQKLFF.

In this sample, this clonotype turned up many times. The CDR3: CASSPGTHLAKNIQYF. As DNA, the CDR3 is TGTGCCAGCAGCCCCGGGACCCATTTAGCCAAAAACATTCAGTACTTC. This chain links TRBV12-3 or TRBV12-4 with TRBJ2-4; tentatively, D is TRBD1 or TRBD2 (5 bases each). CDR3 length equals 16 residues. Between the trimmed V and J ends, which lost 6 bases and 0 bases, there was a span of 15 bases.

The chain carries TRBV2 and TRBJ2-2; weak D call: TRBD2 (5 bases). Trimming removed 2 bases at V and 5 bases at J, with 15 bases between. Germline values: CDR1 SNHLY, CDR2 FYNNEI. The CDR3 loop spans 16 amino acids. The CDR3 DNA sequence: TGTGCCAGCAGTGAAAGACGGGGTTTTGGAACCGGGGAGCTGTTTTTT. It encodes CASSERRGFGTGELFF.

This chain connects TRBV29-1 to TRBJ2-3, with D uncertain. The CDR3 has 11 amino acids. Trimming removed 5 bases at V and 4 bases at J, with 7 bases between. Germline values: CDR1 SQVTM, CDR2 ANQGSEA. The CDR3 nucleotides read TGCAGCGTTCGCTCTGCAGATACGCAGTATTTT. Translated, it gives CSVRSADTQYF.

This clonotype appeared once. The V gene is TRBV12-3 or TRBV12-4, the J gene TRBJ2-4, with a tentative D call TRBD2 (5 bases). The CDR3 extends over 14 amino acids. Trimming left V 3 bases short and J 5 bases short, with 11 bases between. CDR3 sequence: CASSFREGQNIQYF. The CDR3 DNA reads as TGTGCCAGCAGTTTTCGGGAAGGTCAAAACATTCAGTACTTC.

This rearrangement joins TRBV4-2 to TRBJ2-5; D perhaps matches TRBD2 (6 bases). Germline V gene data show CDR1 as LGHNA and CDR2 as YNFKEQ. With 0 bases removed from V and 5 bases from J, the gap between germline ends came to 19 bases. The CDR3 is 17 residues long. CDR3 nucleotide sequence: TGTGCCAGCAGCCAAGATTTGTTAGCGGATGCCCGCGAGACCCAGTACTTC. Protein product: CASSQDLLADARETQYF.

This clonotype was observed a handful of times. The chain is built from TRBV20-1 and TRBJ2-3; D is ambiguous. V lost 8 bases and J 0 bases, leaving 12 bases between the germline ends. CDR1 and CDR2 (germline): DFQATT, SNEGSKA (reference sequence). CDR3 length: 13 amino acids. The CDR3 loop is CSTPRPSTDTQYF. CDR3 nucleotide sequence: TGCAGTACCCCCCGGCCGAGCACAGATACGCAGTATTTT.

This clonotype turned up a few times. This chain joins TRBV10-3 and TRBJ2-6, with D unclear. Trimming cost V 7 bases and J 4 bases, with 8 bases left between them. CDR1 and CDR2 from the germline V gene are ENHRY and SYGVKD. This CDR3 is built from 13 residues. The CDR3: CAITKPGANVLTF. Here the CDR3 DNA reads TGTGCCATCACAAAACCCGGGGCCAACGTCCTGACTTTC.

This sequence joins TRBV29-1 and TRBJ2-3, with D maybe TRBD1 (6 bases). The CDR3 contains 12 residues. Between the trimmed V and J ends, which lost 8 bases and 1 base, there was a span of 10 bases. CDR1 is SQVTM and CDR2 is ANQGSEA in the germline V gene. CDR3 residues: CSKQGGTDTQYF. CDR3 bases: TGCAGCAAACAGGGCGGCACAGATACGCAGTATTTT.

This chain connects TRBV11-2 to TRBJ2-7; no clear D gene. CDR1 SGHAT and CDR2 FQNNGV come from the germline V gene. This CDR3 is built from 14 residues. Trimming removed 1 base from V and 1 base from J, with 8 bases in between. The CDR3 DNA is TGTGCCAGCAGCTTAGTGACCGCGTCCTACGAGCAGTACTTC. It translates to CASSLVTASYEQYF. Drawing the rest from reference TRBV11-2 and TRBJ2-7, the complete variable domain is EAGVAQSPRYKIIEKRQSVAFWCNPISGHATLYWYQQILGQGPKLLIQFQNNGVVDDSQLPKDRFSAERLKGVDSTLKIQPAKLEDSAVYLCASSLVTASYEQYFGPGTRLTVT.

The rearrangement uses TRBV20-1 and TRBJ2-7; D not resolved. This CDR3 is 13 amino acids long. The germline V gene has CDR1 DFQATT and CDR2 SNEGSKA (reference sequence). The germline V and J ends were trimmed by 2 bases and 7 bases, with 15 bases remaining between them. Written as DNA, the CDR3 is TGCAGTGCTAGACTCGGTCGGTATAGGGAGCAGTACTTC. It translates to CSARLGRYREQYF.

Details on this clonotype: This likely comes from a read error, as the CDR3 has no conserved phenylalanine or tryptophan at its end. The V call is TRBV20-1, the J call TRBJ2-1; a weak D match, TRBD1 (6 bases). CDR1 and CDR2 (germline): DFQATT, SNEGSKA (reference sequence). The V end lost 3 bases, the J end lost 7 bases, and 16 bases lay between the germline ends. The CDR3 has 14 amino acids. The CDR3 sequence: CSASRQGRWNEQFI. The CDR3 DNA follows: TGCAGTGCTAGTAGGCAGGGGCGCTGGAATGAGCAGTTCATC.

This clonotype was detected only a few times. This chain links TRBV6-5 with TRBJ2-5; D possibly corresponds to TRBD2 (5 bases). The CDR3 has 15 amino acids. Germline-derived CDR1 and CDR2 are MNHEY and SVGAGI. The ends were cut back, 4 bases at V and 5 bases at J, with 17 bases in the middle. CDR3 nucleotide sequence: TGTGCCAGCAGTTTCTTCCCGGGGTCGGAGGAGACCCAGTACTTC. Residues: CASSFFPGSEETQYF.

This clonotype was counted many times. V usage is TRBV12-3 or TRBV12-4 and J usage is TRBJ2-7; 7 positions match TRBD1. Unmatched junction bases numbered 6, after V lost 5 bases and J lost 2 bases. This CDR3 is built from 14 residues. The CDR3, as DNA: TGTGCCAGCAGTCCCGGGACAGTAACCTACGAGCAGTACTTC. Protein product: CASSPGTVTYEQYF.

The chain couples TRBV20-1 to TRBJ2-3; TRBD2 is a possible D gene (6 bases). The CDR3 consists of 14 residues. Germline CDR1 DFQATT, CDR2 SNEGSKA (reference sequence). CDR3 DNA sequence: TGCACTCTTCGGCGAGGAGGGGTTTCAGATACGCAGTATTTT. Translation: CTLRRGGVSDTQYF.

The sample holds many counts of this clonotype. The V gene is TRBV5-1, the J gene TRBJ1-1, with D hard to call. This CDR3 has 15 amino acids. Trimming cost V 1 base and J 7 bases, with 17 bases left between them. CDR1 and CDR2 (germline): SGHRS, YFSETQ. CDR3 residues: CASSLSSGGRGEAFF. The CDR3 region has the DNA TGCGCCAGCAGCTTGAGTTCGGGCGGACGGGGTGAAGCTTTCTTT.

This clonotype was counted once. A much larger clone lies a single base off, so this may be a read error. This chain links TRBV24-1 with TRBJ2-7, with 10 bases aligning to TRBD2. CDR1 KGHDR and CDR2 SFDVKD come from the germline V gene. This CDR3 is 16 amino acids long. CDR3 sequence reads: CAASDPGTSDEYEQYF. CDR3 nucleotides: TGTGCCGCCAGTGATCCCGGGACTAGCGATGAGTACGAGCAGTACTTC.

The rearrangement joins TRBV27 to TRBJ2-2; 7 bases fit TRBD1. The germline V gene has CDR1 MNHEY and CDR2 SMNVEV (reference sequence). The CDR3 is made up of 15 amino acids. With 6 bases clipped from V and 7 bases from J, the junction kept 11 bases outside the gene matches. This CDR3 is CASSSPTGAGGELFF. The CDR3 nucleotides are TGTGCCAGCAGCTCCCCAACAGGGGCGGGCGGGGAGCTGTTTTTT.